Listed below are T cell receptor beta chains from one sample, sequenced in a study of shared clonotypes between healthy human individuals. Profiling relied on immunoSEQ multiplex PCR, and the TCRdb table lists in-frame clones only, not all of them. Of about 2 million clones in the sample, 95% are singletons; the top ten hold about 0.13%. Sample: naive CD4+ T cells sorted from blood. These receptors originate from a man aged 18 to 30 in good health. CDR3s include the opening cysteine and the closing phenylalanine or tryptophan. Fields, in order: D gene, clone size, V gene, J gene, CDR3 protein, CDR3 DNA. D genes are given only for firm matches. Size is omitted from some rows. Given values are once, few, many or a class for expanded clones.

TRBD1	-	TRBV11-3	TRBJ1-4	CASSLGTGANEKLFF	TGTGCCAGCAGCTTGGGGACAGGGGCTAATGAAAAACTGTTTTTT
TRBD2	-	TRBV9	TRBJ2-5	CASSSGLAGGQETQYF	TGTGCCAGCAGCTCCGGACTAGCGGGGGGCCAAGAGACCCAGTACTTC
TRBD2	-	TRBV4-1	TRBJ2-3	CASSQDIRGVNTDTQYF	TGCGCCAGCAGCCAAGATATCCGGGGGGTGAATACAGATACGCAGTATTTT
-	once	TRBV7-2	TRBJ1-5	CASSLGANQPQHF	TGTGCCAGCAGCTTAGGTGCCAATCAGCCCCAGCATTTT
-	-	TRBV9	TRBJ2-7	CASSVGGNTYEQYF	TGTGCCAGCAGCGTAGGCGGTAATACCTACGAGCAGTACTTC
-	-	TRBV9	TRBJ1-1	CASSVGVAGNTEAFF	TGTGCCAGCAGCGTAGGAGTTGCGGGGAACACTGAAGCTTTCTTT
-	-	TRBV25-1	TRBJ1-3	CASSDPRAGNTIYF	TGTGCCAGCAGTGACCCAAGGGCTGGAAACACCATATATTTT
-	-	TRBV18	TRBJ1-1	CASSPAPIGSEAFF	TGTGCCAGCTCACCCGCCCCGATCGGTTCCGAAGCTTTCTTT
TRBD2	-	TRBV9	TRBJ2-4	CASSAGLAGVTNIQYF	TGTGCCAGCAGCGCGGGACTAGCGGGAGTGACAAACATTCAGTACTTC
-	-	TRBV2	TRBJ1-2	CASSSQRLNYGYTF	TGTGCCAGCAGTTCCCAGAGGCTTAACTATGGCTACACCTTC
-	-	TRBV5-1	TRBJ2-2	CASSWRLQAGELFF	TGCGCCAGCAGCTGGAGACTCCAGGCCGGGGAGCTGTTTTTT
TRBD1	-	TRBV6-5	TRBJ2-5	CASRRTGQETQYF	TGTGCCAGCAGACGGACAGGACAAGAGACCCAGTACTTC
TRBD1	-	TRBV4-1	TRBJ2-1	CASSLSLSTGADNEQFF	TGCGCCAGCAGCCTATCTCTCTCGACAGGGGCCGACAATGAGCAGTTCTTC
-	-	TRBV2	TRBJ1-3	CAIGTSSGNTIYF	TGTGCCATTGGGACATCCTCTGGAAACACCATATATTTT
-	-	TRBV27	TRBJ2-7	CASSAIPRGGVTYEQYF	TGTGCCAGCAGTGCAATCCCCCGGGGCGGGGTGACCTACGAGCAGTACTTC
TRBD2	-	TRBV27	TRBJ2-7	CASRWTSGYEQYF	TGTGCCAGCAGGTGGACTAGCGGGTACGAGCAGTACTTC
TRBD2	once	TRBV7-9	TRBJ2-3	CASSMGLAEDTQYF	TGTGCCAGCAGCATGGGACTAGCGGAAGATACGCAGTATTTT